The following is a T cell receptor beta chain sequence with its context. The data stem from a study of OX40 agonist ivuxolimab in advanced cancers. Study at large: Ivuxolimab doses were 0.01, 0.1, 0.3, 1.5, 3 or 10 mg/kg every 2 weeks. Patients with prior anti-PD-1, anti-PD-L1 or anti-CTLA-4 therapy were eligible; roughly 41% had some.

Repertoires were generated with immunoSEQ multiplex PCR, while TCRdb's copy carries only in-frame clones and drops some. The sample lists some 44,000 clones; around 88% were seen once. Germline loops: CDR1 MDHEN, CDR2 SYDVKM. The CDR3 spans 17 residues. V lost 3 bases to trimming and J lost 5 bases; unmatched junction nucleotides: 11. The chain is built from TRBV28 and TRBJ2-1; TRBD2 aligns across 9 bases. The specimen comprised CD4+ or CD8+ T cells sorted from blood, sampled in a trial of the OX40 agonist ivuxolimab. This receptor was identified in an adult with an advanced solid tumor such as melanoma, head and neck, liver or kidney cancer. CDR3: CASSFVRLAAEDNEQFF. The CDR3 nucleotides are TGTGCCAGCAGTTTTGTCCGACTAGCGGCAGAAGACAATGAGCAGTTCTTC.